This T cell receptor beta chain comes out of a study of cytomegalovirus exposure and HLA in healthy donors. It was with 60 Vbeta and 13 Jbeta primers that the PCR ran. Produced via immunoSEQ multiplex PCR; TCRdb's table is partial and in-frame only. The table records some 100,000 clones, roughly 83% of them present only once. Germline-derived CDR1 and CDR2 are SGHTA and FQGNSA. This CDR3 contains 14 residues. With 1 base removed from V and 8 bases from J, the gap between germline ends came to 14 bases. Sequencing was done on a sample of PBMCs. The rearrangement uses TRBV7-2 and TRBJ1-1; D might be TRBD1 (6 bases). The clonotype comes from a male donor in good health and CMV-seropositive. In DNA, the CDR3 is TGTGCCAGCAGCTTAGTGGGCAGGGGAGAGGAAGCTTTCTTT. This sequence encodes CASSLVGRGEEAFF.